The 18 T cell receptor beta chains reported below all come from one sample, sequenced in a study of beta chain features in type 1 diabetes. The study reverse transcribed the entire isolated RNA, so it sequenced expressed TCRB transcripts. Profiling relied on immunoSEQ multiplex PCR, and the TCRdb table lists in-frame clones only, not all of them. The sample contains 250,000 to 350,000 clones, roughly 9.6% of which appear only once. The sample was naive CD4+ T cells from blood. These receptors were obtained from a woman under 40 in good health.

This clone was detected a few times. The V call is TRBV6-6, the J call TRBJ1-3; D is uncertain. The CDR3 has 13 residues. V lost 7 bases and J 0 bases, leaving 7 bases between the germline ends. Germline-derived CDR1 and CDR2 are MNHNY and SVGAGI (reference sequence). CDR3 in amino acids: CASKSSSGNTIYF. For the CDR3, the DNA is TGTGCCAGCAAATCTAGCTCTGGAAACACCATATATTTT.

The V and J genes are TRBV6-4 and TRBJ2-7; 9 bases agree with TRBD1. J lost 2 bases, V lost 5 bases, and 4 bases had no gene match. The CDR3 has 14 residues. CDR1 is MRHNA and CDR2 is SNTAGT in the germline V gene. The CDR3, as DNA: TGTGCCAGCAGTTTGGACAGGGGTCCCTACGAGCAGTACTTC. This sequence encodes CASSLDRGPYEQYF.

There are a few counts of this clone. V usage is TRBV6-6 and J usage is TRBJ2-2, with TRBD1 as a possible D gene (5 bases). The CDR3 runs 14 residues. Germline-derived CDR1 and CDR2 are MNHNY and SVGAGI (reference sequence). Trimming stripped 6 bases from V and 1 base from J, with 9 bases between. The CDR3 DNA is TGTGCCAGCAGGATAGGGGTGAACACCGGGGAGCTGTTTTTT. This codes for CASRIGVNTGELFF.

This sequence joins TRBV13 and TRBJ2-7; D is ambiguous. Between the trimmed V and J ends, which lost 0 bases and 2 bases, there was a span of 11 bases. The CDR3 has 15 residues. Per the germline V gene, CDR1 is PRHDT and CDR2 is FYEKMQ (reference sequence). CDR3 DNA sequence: TGTGCCAGCAGCTTAGGCCCCGGGTCCACCTACGAGCAGTACTTC. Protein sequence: CASSLGPGSTYEQYF.

The DNA for the CDR3 is TGTGCCAGCAGTTTATTTCAGGGGTCTGGCTATGGCTACACCTTC. This gives the protein CASSLFQGSGYGYTF. This chain connects TRBV27 to TRBJ1-2, with a tentative D call TRBD1 (6 bases). Germline V gives CDR1 MNHEY, CDR2 SMNVEV (reference sequence). Trimming pared 1 base from V and 4 bases from J, leaving 13 bases between. The CDR3 is made up of 15 amino acids.

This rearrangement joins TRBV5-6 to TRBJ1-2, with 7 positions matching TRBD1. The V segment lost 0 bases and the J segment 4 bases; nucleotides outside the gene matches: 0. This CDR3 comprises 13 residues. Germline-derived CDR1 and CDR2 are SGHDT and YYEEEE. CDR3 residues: CASSLGTGYGYTF. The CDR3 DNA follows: TGTGCCAGCAGCTTGGGGACAGGCTATGGCTACACCTTC.

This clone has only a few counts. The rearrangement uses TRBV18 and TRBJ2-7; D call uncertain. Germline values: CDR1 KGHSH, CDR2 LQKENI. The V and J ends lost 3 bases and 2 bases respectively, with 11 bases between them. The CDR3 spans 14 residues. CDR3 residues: CASSPSQLTYEQYF. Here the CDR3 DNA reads TGTGCCAGCTCACCCTCGCAACTAACCTACGAGCAGTACTTC.

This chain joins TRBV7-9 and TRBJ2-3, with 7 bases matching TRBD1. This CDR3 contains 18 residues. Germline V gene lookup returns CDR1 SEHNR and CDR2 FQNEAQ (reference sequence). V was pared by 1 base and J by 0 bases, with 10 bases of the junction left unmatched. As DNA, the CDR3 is TGTGCCAGCAGCTTAGGAGGGGGCGATTCATCTAGCACAGATACGCAGTATTTT. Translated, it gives CASSLGGGDSSSTDTQYF.

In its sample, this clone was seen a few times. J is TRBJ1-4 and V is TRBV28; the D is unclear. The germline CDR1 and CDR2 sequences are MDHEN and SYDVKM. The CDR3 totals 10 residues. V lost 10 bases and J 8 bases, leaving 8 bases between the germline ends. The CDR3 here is CATRLEKLFF. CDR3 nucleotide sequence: TGTGCCACCCGGTTGGAAAAACTGTTTTTT.

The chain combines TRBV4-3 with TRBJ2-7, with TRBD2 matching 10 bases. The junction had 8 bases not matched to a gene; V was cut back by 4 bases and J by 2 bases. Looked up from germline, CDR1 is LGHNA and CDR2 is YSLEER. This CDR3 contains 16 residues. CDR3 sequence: CASSRKTSGSPYEQYF. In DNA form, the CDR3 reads TGCGCCAGCAGCCGCAAGACTAGCGGGTCCCCCTACGAGCAGTACTTC.

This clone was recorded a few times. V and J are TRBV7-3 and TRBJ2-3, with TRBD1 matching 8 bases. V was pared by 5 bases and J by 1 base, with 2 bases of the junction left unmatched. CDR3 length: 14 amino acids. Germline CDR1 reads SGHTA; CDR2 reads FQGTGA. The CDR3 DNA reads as TGTGCCAGCAGCCCGGACAGGGGCACAGATACGCAGTATTTT. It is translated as CASSPDRGTDTQYF.

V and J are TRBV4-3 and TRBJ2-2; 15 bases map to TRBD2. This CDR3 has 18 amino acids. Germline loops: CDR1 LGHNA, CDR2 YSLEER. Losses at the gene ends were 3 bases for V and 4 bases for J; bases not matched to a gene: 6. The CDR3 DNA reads TGCGCCAGCAGCCAGGGACTAGCGGGAGGAGTGTTCACCGGGGAGCTGTTTTTT. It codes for CASSQGLAGGVFTGELFF.

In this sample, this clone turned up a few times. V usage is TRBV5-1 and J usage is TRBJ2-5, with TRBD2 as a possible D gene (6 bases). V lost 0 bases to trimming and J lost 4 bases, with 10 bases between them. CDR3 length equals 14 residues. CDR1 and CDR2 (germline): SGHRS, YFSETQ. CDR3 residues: CASSLAGSGETQYF. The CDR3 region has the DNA TGCGCCAGCAGCTTGGCCGGGAGTGGAGAGACCCAGTACTTC.

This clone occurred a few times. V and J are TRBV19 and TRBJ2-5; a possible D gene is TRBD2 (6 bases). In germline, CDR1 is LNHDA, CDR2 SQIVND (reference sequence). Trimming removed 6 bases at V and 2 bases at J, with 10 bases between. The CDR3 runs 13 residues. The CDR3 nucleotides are TGTGCCAGTAGCAGGGACTTTCAAGAGACCCAGTACTTC. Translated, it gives CASSRDFQETQYF.

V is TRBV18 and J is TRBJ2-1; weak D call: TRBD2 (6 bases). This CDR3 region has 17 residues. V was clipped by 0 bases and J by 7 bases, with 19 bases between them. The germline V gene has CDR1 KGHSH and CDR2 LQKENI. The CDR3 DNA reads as TGTGCCAGCTCACCACCGTCTAGCGACGGGGTTTGGAATGAGCAGTTCTTC. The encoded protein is CASSPPSSDGVWNEQFF.

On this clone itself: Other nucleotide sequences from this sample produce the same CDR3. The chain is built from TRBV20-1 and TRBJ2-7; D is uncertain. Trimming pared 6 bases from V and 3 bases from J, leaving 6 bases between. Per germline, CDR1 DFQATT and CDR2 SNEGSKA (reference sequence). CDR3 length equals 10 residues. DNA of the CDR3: TGCAGTGCCTCAGACTACGAGCAGTACTTC. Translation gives CSASDYEQYF.

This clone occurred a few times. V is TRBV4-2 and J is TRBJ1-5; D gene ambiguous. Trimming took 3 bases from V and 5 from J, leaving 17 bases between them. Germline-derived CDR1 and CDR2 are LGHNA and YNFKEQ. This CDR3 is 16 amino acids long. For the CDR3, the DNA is TGTGCCAGCAGCCACAACACAGCCGAGGGCGATCAGCCCCAGCATTTT. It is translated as CASSHNTAEGDQPQHF.

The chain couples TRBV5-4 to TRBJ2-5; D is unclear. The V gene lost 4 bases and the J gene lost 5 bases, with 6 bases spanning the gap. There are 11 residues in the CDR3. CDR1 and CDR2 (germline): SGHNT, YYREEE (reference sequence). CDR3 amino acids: CASSVRETQYF. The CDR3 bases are TGTGCCAGCAGCGTCAGGGAGACCCAGTACTTC.